The 30 T cell receptor beta chains in this list originate from one sample, sequenced in a study of T cell responses to AZD1222 COVID-19 vaccine. Assay used: immunoSEQ multiplex PCR; TCRdb lists only in-frame clones, some missing. The sample shows about 76,000 clones, 65% to 80% of them seen only once. Sequences were derived from peripheral blood, sampled 28 days after the second dose of the MenACWY control vaccine. Receptors originate from an adult who received the MenACWY meningococcal vaccine as a control.

The chain has TRBV5-6 and TRBJ2-3; D assignment may be TRBD1 or TRBD2 (5 bases each). V was cut by 4 bases and J by 3 bases, with 15 bases left in between. The CDR3 has 15 amino acids. Looked up from germline, CDR1 is SGHDT and CDR2 is YYEEEE. CDR3 nucleotides: TGTGCCAGCAGCACCCCCCAGGGCGGGACAGATACGCAGTATTTT. It yields the protein CASSTPQGGTDTQYF.

V usage is TRBV19 and J usage is TRBJ1-5, with D unresolved. This CDR3 spans 14 amino acids. The V gene lost 0 bases and the J gene lost 10 bases, with 13 bases spanning the gap. Germline-derived CDR1 and CDR2 are LNHDA and SQIVND (reference sequence). CDR3 in DNA: TGTGCCAGTAGTATAGATCCTCGTGTGGCACCCCAGCATTTT. Translation gives CASSIDPRVAPQHF.

The chain combines TRBV19 with TRBJ1-5; TRBD1 agrees at 9 bases. The J segment lost 1 base and the V segment lost 4 bases, leaving 2 bases of the junction unmatched. This CDR3 spans 15 amino acids. Germline V CDR1 and CDR2: LNHDA, SQIVND (reference sequence). The CDR3 loop reads CASSTGQGSNQPQHF. The CDR3 DNA is TGTGCCAGTAGTACCGGACAGGGGAGCAATCAGCCCCAGCATTTT.

V gene TRBV2 combines with J gene TRBJ1-6, with D hard to call. V was trimmed by 0 bases and J by 10 bases, leaving 13 bases between them. The CDR3 extends over 15 amino acids. Germline CDR1 SNHLY, CDR2 FYNNEI. The CDR3 sequence: CASSEAGSVGSPLHF. In DNA, the CDR3 is TGTGCCAGCAGTGAAGCGGGGTCGGTGGGATCACCCCTCCACTTT.

The chain combines TRBV12-3 or TRBV12-4 with TRBJ1-1, with TRBD1 identical over 9 bases. The CDR3 covers 13 residues. Trimming removed 3 bases from V and 7 bases from J; junction bases left unmatched: 3. In DNA form, the CDR3 reads TGTGCCAGCAGTTTCGGGACAGGGTATGAAGCTTTCTTT. Protein product: CASSFGTGYEAFF.

The chain recombines TRBV10-1 with TRBJ1-4; possible D gene TRBD1, 6 bases. The ends were cut back, 7 bases at V and 8 bases at J, with 17 bases in the middle. CDR3 size: 14 residues. In germline, CDR1 is WNHNN, CDR2 SYGVQD (reference sequence). CDR3: CASNVTGRGEKLFF. CDR3 coding DNA: TGCGCCAGCAATGTGACAGGACGAGGGGAAAAACTGTTTTTT.

The CDR3 sequence is CASSQRNGGGANYGYTF. The CDR3 region has the DNA TGCGCCAGCAGCCAACGCAACGGTGGGGGCGCGAACTATGGCTACACCTTC. The gene calls are TRBV4-3 and TRBJ1-2; the D gene is possibly TRBD1 (6 bases). The V gene lost 2 bases and the J gene lost 2 bases, with 18 bases spanning the gap. This CDR3 spans 17 amino acids. Germline-derived CDR1 and CDR2 are LGHNA and YSLEER.

J is TRBJ1-6 and V is TRBV30; TRBD1 might be the D (6 bases). The V end lost 5 bases, the J end lost 7 bases, and 15 bases lay between the germline ends. Germline V gene sequence: CDR1 GTSNPN, CDR2 SVGIG (reference sequence). The CDR3 is made up of 14 amino acids. The CDR3 is CAWALGTSNSPLHF. The CDR3 nucleotides are TGTGCCTGGGCCCTTGGGACATCGAATTCACCCCTCCACTTT.

The CDR3 here is CASSGLAGGGDTQYF. The CDR3 bases are TGTGCCAGCAGCGGCCTAGCGGGGGGCGGCGATACGCAGTATTTT. The J gene is TRBJ2-3, the V gene TRBV9; 11 bases fit TRBD2. The CDR3 totals 15 residues. CDR1 SGDLS and CDR2 YYNGEE come from the germline V gene. The junction had 6 bases not matched to a gene; V was cut back by 3 bases and J by 6 bases.

The genes are TRBV30 and TRBJ2-2; D perhaps matches TRBD2 (5 bases). The CDR3 has 14 residues. Trimming took off 4 bases at V and 7 bases at J, with 16 bases between the two ends. Germline V gene data show CDR1 as GTSNPN and CDR2 as SVGIG (reference sequence). The CDR3 here is CAWNSLRRLGELFF. The DNA for the CDR3 is TGTGCCTGGAACTCTTTACGGAGGCTCGGGGAGCTGTTTTTT.

The chain couples TRBV5-4 to TRBJ2-2; TRBD1 agrees at 8 bases. The CDR3 runs to 16 residues. Per germline, CDR1 SGHNT and CDR2 YYREEE (reference sequence). With V trimmed by 4 bases and J by 1 base, 6 bases remained unmatched. CDR3 bases: TGTGCCAGCAGCCACCCCGGGACAGGGAACACCGGGGAGCTGTTTTTT. Protein sequence: CASSHPGTGNTGELFF.

The genes are TRBV7-9 and TRBJ1-3; D remains unclear. Trimming left V 1 base short and J 0 bases short, with 13 bases between. Germline V gene data show CDR1 as SEHNR and CDR2 as FQNEAQ (reference sequence). The CDR3 consists of 17 residues. CDR3 DNA: TGTGCCAGCAGCTTAGTGGGCAGCCATTTCTCTGGAAACACCATATATTTT. It translates to CASSLVGSHFSGNTIYF. Full variable domain (outside the CDR3, taken from reference TRBV7-9 and TRBJ1-3): DTGVSQNPRHKITKRGQNVTFRCDPISEHNRLYWYRQTLGQGPEFLTYFQNEAQLEKSRLLSDRFSAERPKGSFSTLEIQRTEQGDSAMYLCASSLVGSHFSGNTIYFGEGSWLTVV.

The V gene is TRBV2, the J gene TRBJ2-7; 11 bases map to TRBD2. V trimming: 8 bases; J trimming: 7 bases; junction bases outside the gene matches: 13. In germline, CDR1 is SNHLY, CDR2 FYNNEI. The CDR3 runs to 15 residues. In nucleotides, the CDR3 is TGTGCCAGCTCAGAGGGGCTAGCGGGAGGCGAGGAGCAGTACTTC. Translating gives CASSEGLAGGEEQYF. Looking up the rest from reference TRBV2 and TRBJ2-7 gives the full variable domain: EPEVTQTPSHQVTQMGQEVILRCVPISNHLYFYWYRQILGQKVEFLVSFYNNEISEKSEIFDDQFSVERPDGSNFTLKIRSTKLEDSAMYFCASSEGLAGGEEQYFGPGTRLTVT.

The chain carries TRBV19 and TRBJ2-5; 7 bases are a match to TRBD2. Germline loops: CDR1 LNHDA, CDR2 SQIVND (reference sequence). V shed 3 bases and J 5 bases; nucleotides not matched to a gene: 12. The CDR3 extends over 16 amino acids. The CDR3 DNA reads as TGTGCCAGTAGTATCGGGATGACTAGCAGGATGGAGACCCAGTACTTC. Residues: CASSIGMTSRMETQYF.

The rearrangement joins TRBV9 to TRBJ2-2, with TRBD1 as a possible D gene (5 bases). The V and J ends lost 4 bases and 1 base respectively, with 17 bases between them. The germline gives CDR1 SGDLS, CDR2 YYNGEE. The CDR3 totals 17 residues. In DNA, the CDR3 is TGTGCCAGCAGCCTAGAGAGTGGGCAGGGGAACACCGGGGAGCTGTTTTTT. This encodes CASSLESGQGNTGELFF. Full variable domain (outside the CDR3, taken from reference TRBV9 and TRBJ2-2): DSGVTQTPKHLITATGQRVTLRCSPRSGDLSVYWYQQSLDQGLQFLIQYYNGEERAKGNILERFSAQQFPDLHSELNLSSLELGDSALYFCASSLESGQGNTGELFFGEGSRLTVL.

The chain is built from TRBV19 and TRBJ1-1; no reliable D call. With 5 bases removed from V and 3 bases from J, the gap between germline ends came to 10 bases. Looked up from germline, CDR1 is LNHDA and CDR2 is SQIVND (reference sequence). This CDR3 is 13 amino acids long. CDR3 coding DNA: TGTGCCAGTAGTCGGGCGGCAGACACTGAAGCTTTCTTT. Translation: CASSRAADTEAFF.

V and J are TRBV7-2 and TRBJ1-1, with 10 bases matching TRBD1. The CDR3 is made up of 19 amino acids. Germline values: CDR1 SGHTA, CDR2 FQGNSA. Trimming cost V 2 bases and J 0 bases; bases outside gene matches: 12. For the CDR3, the DNA is TGTGCCAGCAGCTTATTTCCGGGACAGGGGAGGACAATGAACACTGAAGCTTTCTTT. Its protein product is CASSLFPGQGRTMNTEAFF.

The V gene is TRBV6-1, the J gene TRBJ1-5; D unresolved. This CDR3 comprises 14 residues. From germline, CDR1 is MNHNS and CDR2 SASEGT. Trimming took off 2 bases at V and 0 bases at J, with 5 bases between the two ends. The CDR3 DNA reads TGTGCCAGCAGTGAACGGCTTAGCAATCAGCCCCAGCATTTT. Translation gives CASSERLSNQPQHF.

The chain combines TRBV4-1 with TRBJ1-5; 7 positions match TRBD1. CDR3 length: 17 residues. The V and J ends lost 3 bases and 2 bases, in that order; junction bases with no gene match: 10. Germline CDR1 MGHRA, CDR2 YSYEKL. The CDR3 DNA reads as TGCGCCAGCAGCCAGGGAATCAGGGGGGCAGGCAATCAGCCCCAGCATTTT. This sequence encodes CASSQGIRGAGNQPQHF.

The rearrangement links TRBV6-5 to TRBJ2-7; 7 positions match TRBD1. The CDR3 totals 14 residues. Trimming cost V 8 bases and J 1 base; bases outside gene matches: 8. Germline V gene sequence: CDR1 MNHEY, CDR2 SVGAGI. CDR3 region: CASRLGGQSYEQYF. The CDR3 DNA is TGTGCCAGCCGACTTGGGGGACAGTCCTACGAGCAGTACTTC.

The J gene is TRBJ1-3, the V gene TRBV5-1, with TRBD1 matching 7 bases. The length of the CDR3 is 16 residues. CDR1 is SGHRS, CDR2 YFSETQ, per germline. V lost 2 bases to trimming and J lost 4 bases; unmatched junction nucleotides: 9. The DNA of the CDR3 is TGCGCCAGCAGCTTTGGTGGGACAGCGGGAGGAAACACCATATATTTT. The encoded protein is CASSFGGTAGGNTIYF. Using reference TRBV5-1 and TRBJ1-3 for the parts outside the CDR3, the full variable domain is KAGVTQTPRYLIKTRGQQVTLSCSPISGHRSVSWYQQTPGQGLQFLFEYFSETQRNKGNFPGRFSGRQFSNSRSEMNVSTLELGDSALYLCASSFGGTAGGNTIYFGEGSWLTVV.

The chain couples TRBV5-4 to TRBJ2-2, with TRBD2 as a possible D gene (5 bases). Between the trimmed V and J ends, which lost 4 bases and 6 bases, there was a span of 19 bases. CDR1 is SGHNT, CDR2 YYREEE, per germline (reference sequence). CDR3 size: 16 residues. The CDR3 DNA reads TGTGCCAGCAGCGACACCGGGTCCGGACTTCCCGGGGAGCTGTTTTTT. Protein: CASSDTGSGLPGELFF.

The chain is built from TRBV20-1 and TRBJ1-2; the D is unclear. Trimming left V 5 bases short and J 12 bases short, with 10 bases between. This CDR3 is 9 amino acids long. Germline V lookup: CDR1 DFQATT, CDR2 SNEGSKA (reference sequence). The CDR3 DNA reads TGCAGTGCTTTGGGAAGACACACCTTC. Protein product: CSALGRHTF.

The J gene is TRBJ1-1, the V gene TRBV6-6; possible D gene TRBD1, 5 bases. The length of the CDR3 is 14 residues. Deletions cut 7 bases from V and 5 bases from J, with 17 bases between. Germline values: CDR1 MNHNY, CDR2 SVGAGI (reference sequence). Here the CDR3 DNA reads TGTGCCAGCAAGGAGATGCGGGAGGGGACTGAAGCTTTCTTT. It translates to CASKEMREGTEAFF.

The chain has TRBV6-1 and TRBJ1-3; D unresolved. The CDR3 totals 14 residues. V lost 7 bases and J lost 4, with 14 bases in between. In germline, CDR1 is MNHNS, CDR2 SASEGT. CDR3 sequence: CASTEGFGGNTIYF. DNA for the CDR3: TGTGCCAGCACGGAGGGATTCGGAGGAAACACCATATATTTT.

A remark on this clone: A much larger clone differs by one base, so this may be a read error. The rearrangement joins TRBV5-5 to TRBJ1-1, with 7 bases that match TRBD1. Germline lookup yields CDR1 SGHKS and CDR2 YYEKEE (reference sequence). This CDR3 region has 12 residues. V was clipped by 4 bases and J by 4 bases; unmatched bases: 1. CDR3 region: CASSQGGTEAFF. CDR3 coding DNA: TGTGCCAGCAGCCAGGGGGGCACTGAAGCTTTCTTT.

The chain has TRBV6-2 or TRBV6-3 and TRBJ2-7; the D is unclear. With 5 bases removed from V and 6 bases from J, the gap between germline ends came to 8 bases. The CDR3 is made up of 11 amino acids. Germline V CDR1 and CDR2: MNHEY, SVGEGT. In DNA, the CDR3 is TGTGCCAGCAGTAGGCTTCTCGAGCAGTACTTC. This gives the protein CASSRLLEQYF.

The chain has TRBV29-1 and TRBJ1-2; TRBD1 agrees at 11 bases. Germline-derived CDR1 and CDR2 are SQVTM and ANQGSEA. The J segment lost 4 bases and the V segment lost 6 bases, leaving 16 bases of the junction unmatched. The CDR3 extends over 17 amino acids. The CDR3 DNA is TGCAGCGTCGTTTTATCGGGACAGGGGGACCTCCCCTATGGCTACACCTTC. Amino acids: CSVVLSGQGDLPYGYTF.

The V gene is TRBV5-5, the J gene TRBJ2-1; D unresolved. The CDR3 covers 13 residues. Germline assignment: CDR1 SGHKS and CDR2 YYEKEE (reference sequence). V was clipped by 1 base and J by 5 bases, with 7 bases between them. CDR3 protein: CASSLNPHNEQFF. The CDR3, as DNA: TGTGCCAGCAGCTTGAACCCCCACAATGAGCAGTTCTTC.

V and J are TRBV5-5 and TRBJ1-6; maybe TRBD1 (5 bases). Germline V CDR1 and CDR2: SGHKS, YYEKEE (reference sequence). V was clipped by 2 bases and J by 10 bases, with 16 bases between them. The CDR3 spans 15 residues. The CDR3 sequence is CASSLGASRGSPLHF. DNA for the CDR3: TGTGCCAGCAGCTTAGGGGCCAGCCGTGGGTCACCCCTCCACTTT. Full variable domain (outside the CDR3, taken from reference TRBV5-5 and TRBJ1-6): DAGVTQSPTHLIKTRGQQVTLRCSPISGHKSVSWYQQVLGQGPQFIFQYYEKEERGRGNFPDRFSARQFPNYSSELNVNALLLGDSALYLCASSLGASRGSPLHFGNGTRLTVT.